This TCR beta chain was observed in a study of early T cells in non-severe SARS-CoV-2 infection. Across the study: Sequencing of unsorted whole blood was done on bulk RNA, leaving chains unpaired. Study-level results: Database matching using VDJdb favored anti-spike CD8 responses, with private and CD4 specificities left missing.

Each cDNA molecule carried a unique molecular identifier. One entry per CDR3 protein, called by TCRdb with MiXCR from the 5' RACE reads. The sample includes roughly 86,000 distinct CDR3 sequences, about 14% seen only once; the top ten take around 0.58%. V lost 5 bases, J lost 5 bases, and 2 bases stayed unmatched. Germline CDR1 is SGHTA and CDR2 is FQGTGA. CDR3 length: 13 residues. In regard to this clonotype: Its antigen is currently unknown.

This clonotype was obtained from an adult who was a healthcare worker with PCR-confirmed SARS-CoV-2 infection or an uninfected control (not recorded which). The sequenced material came from whole blood. The chain couples TRBV7-3 to TRBJ1-5; 8 bases are shared with TRBD1. CDR3 in amino acids: CASSEDRDQPQHF. For the CDR3, the DNA is TGTGCCAGCAGCGAGGACAGGGATCAGCCCCAGCATTTT.